This TCR beta chain came from a study of T-cell reconstitution after alpha-beta-depleted transplantation in children. Study results and limitations: The main origin of T-cell counts and diversity one year after transplant was newly produced T cells. Reportedly, alpha-beta T cells present about two months post-transplant originated from several hundred expanded clones of graft origin. From surviving recipient T cells and thymic progenitors came the high day-60 TCRbeta diversity observed in some patients.

Unique molecular identifiers were used in preparing the TCRbeta library. TCRdb re-called the PCR reads with MiXCR, one entry per CDR3 protein. The table has about 300,000 distinct CDR3 sequences, 9.5% to 13% seen once. This clonotype has a count of ten or more. Its antigen is unidentified. CDR1 is ENHRY, CDR2 SYGVKD, per germline. The CDR3 runs to 14 residues. Trimming took off 6 bases at V and 0 bases at J, with 10 bases between the two ends. Sequenced material: PBMCs, taken before TCRalphabeta/CD19-depleted stem cell transplant. V is TRBV10-3 and J is TRBJ2-3, with unresolved D. This sequence was found in a boy in the first two years of life with acute myeloid leukemia, due to receive a stem cell transplant. The CDR3 is CAISPGASTDTQYF. The CDR3 DNA follows: TGTGCCATCAGCCCAGGCGCTAGCACAGATACGCAGTATTTT.